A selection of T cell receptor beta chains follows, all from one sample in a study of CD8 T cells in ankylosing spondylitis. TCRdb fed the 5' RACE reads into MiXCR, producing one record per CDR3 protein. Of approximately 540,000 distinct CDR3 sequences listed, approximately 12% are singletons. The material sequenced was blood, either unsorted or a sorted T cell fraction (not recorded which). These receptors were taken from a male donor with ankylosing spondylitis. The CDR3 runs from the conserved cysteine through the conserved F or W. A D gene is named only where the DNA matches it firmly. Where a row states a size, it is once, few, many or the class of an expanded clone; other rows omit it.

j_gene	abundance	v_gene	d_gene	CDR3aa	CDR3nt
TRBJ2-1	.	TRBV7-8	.	CASSSSLANYNEQFF	TGTGCCAGCAGCTCCTCCCTAGCTAACTACAATGAGCAGTTCTTC
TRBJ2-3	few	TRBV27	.	CASSLEPGGTQYF	TGTGCCAGCAGTTTAGAGCCCGGGGGTACGCAGTATTTT
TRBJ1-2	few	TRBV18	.	CASSPRTVRRGYGYTF	TGTGCCAGCTCACCAAGAACGGTCAGACGTGGCTATGGCTACACCTTC
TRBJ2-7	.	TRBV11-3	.	CASSGVSSYEQYF	TGTGCCAGCAGCGGAGTGAGCTCCTACGAGCAGTACTTC
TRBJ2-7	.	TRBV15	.	CATSSVFGADSSYEQYF	TGTGCCACCAGCTCGGTTTTCGGGGCCGATAGCTCCTACGAGCAGTACTTC
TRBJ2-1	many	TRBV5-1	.	CASSLTVDSSYNEQFF	TGCGCCAGCAGCCTTACAGTAGACAGCTCCTACAATGAGCAGTTCTTC
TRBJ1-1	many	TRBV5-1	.	CASSFFGGNTEAFF	TGCGCCAGCAGCTTCTTCGGGGGGAACACTGAAGCTTTCTTT
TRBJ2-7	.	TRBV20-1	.	CSARGGPALPEQYF	TGCAGTGCTAGGGGTGGCCCCGCATTACCCGAGCAGTACTTC
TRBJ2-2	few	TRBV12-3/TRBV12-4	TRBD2	CASSSVAGAGTGELFF	TGTGCCAGCAGTTCCGTAGCGGGAGCAGGTACCGGGGAGCTGTTTTTT
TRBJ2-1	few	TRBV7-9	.	CASSLWTVNEQFF	TGTGCCAGCAGCTTATGGACGGTTAATGAGCAGTTCTTC
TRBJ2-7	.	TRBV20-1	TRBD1	CSARDRTGNYEQYF	TGCAGTGCTAGAGACAGGACAGGTAACTACGAGCAGTACTTC
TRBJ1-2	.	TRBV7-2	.	CASSLGGLANYGYTF	TGTGCCAGCAGCTTAGGTGGGTTAGCTAACTATGGCTACACCTTC
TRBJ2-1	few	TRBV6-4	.	CASSTGLTFSYNEQFF	TGTGCCAGCAGCACCGGACTCACATTTTCCTACAATGAGCAGTTCTTC
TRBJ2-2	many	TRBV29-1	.	CSGQGGGLTGELFF	TGCAGCGGCCAGGGGGGTGGATTAACCGGGGAGCTGTTTTTT
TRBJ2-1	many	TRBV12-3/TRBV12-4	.	CASSQGPLYNEQFF	TGTGCCAGCTCCCAGGGGCCCCTCTACAATGAGCAGTTCTTC
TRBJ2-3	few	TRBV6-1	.	CASSPPPVYGTDTQYF	TGTGCCAGCAGTCCCCCCCCGGTTTATGGCACAGATACGCAGTATTTT
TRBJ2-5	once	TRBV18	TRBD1	CASSPRQGQTQYF	TGTGCCAGCTCACCAAGACAGGGTCAGACCCAGTACTTC
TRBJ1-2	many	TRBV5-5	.	CASSLVSSLDGYTF	TGTGCCAGCAGCTTGGTTAGCTCCCTCGATGGCTACACCTTC
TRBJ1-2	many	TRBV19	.	CASSMTLGGYTF	TGTGCCAGTAGTATGACCCTCGGGGGCTACACCTTC
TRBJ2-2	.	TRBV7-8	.	CASAPVRTGELFF	TGTGCCAGCGCCCCGGTTCGTACCGGGGAGCTGTTTTTT
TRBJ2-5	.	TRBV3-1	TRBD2	CASSQSLAEGGETQYF	TGTGCCAGCAGCCAGTCACTAGCGGAGGGGGGAGAGACCCAGTACTTC
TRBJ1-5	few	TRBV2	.	CASTFRVRNQPQHF	TGTGCCAGCACCTTCAGGGTCCGCAATCAGCCCCAGCATTTT
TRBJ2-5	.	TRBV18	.	CASSPRPLSGIQETQYF	TGTGCCAGCTCCCCCCGCCCCCTATCGGGAATCCAAGAGACCCAGTACTTC
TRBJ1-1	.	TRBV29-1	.	CSVVAFRANTEAFF	TGCAGCGTAGTAGCATTCCGTGCGAACACTGAAGCTTTCTTT
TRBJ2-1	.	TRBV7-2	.	CASSFITREQFF	TGTGCCAGCAGCTTTATAACAAGGGAGCAGTTCTTC
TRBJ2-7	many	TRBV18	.	CASSPGPQEQYF	TGTGCCAGCTCACCTGGCCCCCAGGAGCAGTACTTC
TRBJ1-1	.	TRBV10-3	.	CAIRGPLNTEAFF	TGTGCCATCAGGGGACCGCTGAACACTGAAGCTTTCTTT
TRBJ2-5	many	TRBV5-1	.	CASSLGPLGTQYF	TGCGCCAGCAGCTTGGGCCCCCTAGGGACCCAGTACTTC
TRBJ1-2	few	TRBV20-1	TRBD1	CSAPGQGAYYGYTF	TGCAGTGCTCCTGGACAGGGGGCCTACTATGGCTACACCTTC
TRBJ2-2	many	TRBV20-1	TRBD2	CSADIAGGPSGELFF	TGCAGTGCAGATATAGCGGGAGGGCCCTCCGGGGAGCTGTTTTTT
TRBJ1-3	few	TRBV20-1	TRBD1	CSAEDRAGIYF	TGCAGTGCTGAGGACAGGGCGGGAATATATTTT
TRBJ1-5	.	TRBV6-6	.	CASTTAQDQPQHF	TGTGCCAGCACCACAGCCCAGGATCAGCCCCAGCATTTT
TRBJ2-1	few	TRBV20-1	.	CSADRTAYNEQFF	TGCAGTGCCGATCGGACCGCCTACAATGAGCAGTTCTTC
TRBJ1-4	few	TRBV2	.	CASDREGQANEKLFF	TGTGCCAGCGACCGGGAAGGTCAAGCTAATGAAAAACTGTTTTTT
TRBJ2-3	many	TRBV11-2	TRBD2	CASSTWGGGTDTQYF	TGTGCCAGCAGCACTTGGGGCGGGGGTACAGATACGCAGTATTTT
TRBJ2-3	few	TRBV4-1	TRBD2	CASSQAGLAHTDTQYF	TGCGCCAGCAGCCAAGCAGGACTAGCGCATACAGATACGCAGTATTTT
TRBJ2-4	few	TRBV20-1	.	CSASGGYLAKNIQYF	TGCAGTGCTAGCGGAGGATACTTAGCCAAAAACATTCAGTACTTC
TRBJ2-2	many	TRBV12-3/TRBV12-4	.	CASSPRVSTQGELFF	TGTGCCAGCAGTCCCAGAGTATCTACTCAGGGGGAGCTGTTTTTT
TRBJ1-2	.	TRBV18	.	CASSPPGFYGYTF	TGTGCCAGCTCACCGCCCGGGTTCTATGGCTACACCTTC
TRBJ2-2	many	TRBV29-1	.	CSAKGQKNTGELFF	TGCAGCGCTAAAGGACAGAAGAACACCGGGGAGCTGTTTTTT
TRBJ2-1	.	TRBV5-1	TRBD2	CASSLEGSGANEQFF	TGCGCCAGCAGCTTGGAAGGTAGCGGGGCCAATGAGCAGTTCTTC
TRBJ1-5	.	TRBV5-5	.	CASSLLVSGRGNQPQHF	TGTGCCAGCAGCTTACTCGTGTCGGGACGGGGCAATCAGCCCCAGCATTTT
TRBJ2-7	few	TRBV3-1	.	CASSPKGPLAGYEQYF	TGTGCCAGCAGCCCCAAGGGCCCCCTCGCGGGGTACGAGCAGTACTTC
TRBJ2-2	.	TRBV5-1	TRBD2	CASSPGPAGAGELFF	TGCGCCAGCAGCCCGGGACCTGCGGGGGCCGGGGAGCTGTTTTTT
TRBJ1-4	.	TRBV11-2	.	CASSYHRATNEKLFF	TGTGCCAGCAGCTACCACAGAGCAACTAATGAAAAACTGTTTTTT